This T cell receptor beta chain was retrieved from a study of blood T cell repertoires in COVID-19. As for the study in general: Samples of COVID-19 (acute and convalescent) were obtained from the United States, Italy and Spain. T cells, B-cell-depleted T cells, or PBMCs provided the cDNA or gDNA that served as material.

This CDR3 contains 13 residues. V was clipped by 3 bases and J by 3 bases, with 8 bases between them. Germline V gives CDR1 KGHSH, CDR2 LQKENI. Patients from Seattle were sampled longitudinally, starting during active infection. Original processing methods: Scientists estimated how many nucleated cells there were by amplifying reference gene primers. Measured with immunoSEQ multiplex PCR; TCRdb has only the in-frame clones, and not every one. V, J and clone size are those of that table, while D and trimming were read from the DNA. The sample has around 61,000 clones, about 91% seen once; the top ten hold 43%.

The chain joins TRBV18 to TRBJ2-5, with unresolved D. This receptor was identified in a woman aged 60 to 75 with COVID-19, enrolled during active disease. Sequenced: peripheral blood. The CDR3 coding sequence is TGTGCCAGCTCACCTCTTCCCGAAGAGACCCAGTACTTC. It encodes CASSPLPEETQYF.